Below, one T cell receptor (beta chain) is given with its context. Its antigen is still unknown. This CDR3 contains 15 residues. Germline assignment: CDR1 LNHNV and CDR2 YYDKDF (reference sequence). The sample belongs to a study of cytomegalovirus exposure and HLA in healthy donors. Study outcomes and limitations: Links to common viral pathogens appeared, in a later analysis, for several of the most significant clusters.

The PCR contained 60 Vbeta and 13 Jbeta primers. Methods used by the authors: Roughly 10 million shared chains were among approximately 80 million unique TCR beta chains counted in a later analysis. Data came from immunoSEQ multiplex PCR; TCRdb stores just in-frame clones and leaves some out. The DNA was the basis for D and trimming; V, J and clone size are from that table. The sample has 150,000 to 200,000 clones, approximately 81% seen once. This TCR derives from a woman younger than 30 in good health and CMV-seropositive. The sequenced sample consisted of PBMCs. The chain carries TRBV15 and TRBJ2-5; TRBD1 matches 10 bases. With the DNA end fitting TRBJ2-7 better, the J assignment may be wrong. The CDR3 here is CAWTGGGPVRNEQYF. The CDR3 coding sequence is TGTGCCTGGACAGGGGGAGGACCGGTTCGGAACGAGCAGTACTTC.